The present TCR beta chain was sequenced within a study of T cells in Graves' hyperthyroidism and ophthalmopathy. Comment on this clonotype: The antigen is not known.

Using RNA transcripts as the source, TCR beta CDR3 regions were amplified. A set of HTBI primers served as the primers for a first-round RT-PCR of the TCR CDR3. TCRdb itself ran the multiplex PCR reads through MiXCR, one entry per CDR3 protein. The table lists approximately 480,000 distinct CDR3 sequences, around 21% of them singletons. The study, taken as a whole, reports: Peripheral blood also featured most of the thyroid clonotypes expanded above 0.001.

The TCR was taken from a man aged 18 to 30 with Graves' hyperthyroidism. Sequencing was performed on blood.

For the CDR3, the DNA is TGTGCCAGCAGATTCACAGGGACCGGGGCCAACGTCCTGACTTTC. Protein sequence: CASRFTGTGANVLTF. The J gene is TRBJ2-6, the V gene TRBV6-1; the D gene is possibly TRBD1 (6 bases). V was clipped by 6 bases and J by 4 bases, with 13 bases between them. Germline loops: CDR1 MNHNS, CDR2 SASEGT. This CDR3 region has 15 residues.